These T cell receptor beta chains were read from a single sample in a study of graft-versus-host responses after intestinal transplantation. The protocol was immunoSEQ multiplex PCR, while the TCRdb copy is restricted to in-frame clones and leaves out a portion. The profile shows just under 55,000 clones, 91% of them singletons. The material was PBMCs, obtained 650 to 670 days after intestinal transplant. The receptor set was obtained from a human patient who received an intestinal transplant, so some T cells may come from the graft donor. Both conserved end residues are part of each CDR3. D genes are given only for firm matches. Clone size is stated in some rows and not others, as once, few, many or a class when expanded.

>.|TRBV30|TRBJ1-5|.
TGTGCCTGGTTTGTCGCAGGCCATAATCAGCCCCAGCATTTT
CAWFVAGHNQPQHF
>once|TRBV5-1|TRBJ1-2|.
TGCGCCAGCAGAGGGAGGCCAGGGGCTAACTATGGCTACACCTTC
CASRGRPGANYGYTF
>.|TRBV6-5|TRBJ1-2|.
TGTGCCAGCAGTTACCAGGAGGGGGTTGGTGGCTACACCTTC
CASSYQEGVGGYTF
>.|TRBV6-1|TRBJ2-1|TRBD1
TGTGCCACCTCCGGGACAGGGGGTAATGAGCAGTTCTTC
CATSGTGGNEQFF
>.|TRBV18|TRBJ2-7|TRBD1
TGTGCCAGCTCACCACGAGTGGGGACAGGGGTAGAGTACGAGCAGTACTTC
CASSPRVGTGVEYEQYF
>.|TRBV5-1|TRBJ2-3|.
TGCGCCAGCAGCCCGTCCGCGCGGAGCTTCACAGATACGCAGTATTTT
CASSPSARSFTDTQYF
>.|TRBV11-1|TRBJ2-7|TRBD2
TGTGCCAGCAGCCCCCGACCTTATAGCGGGGGAGCCTACGAGCAGTACTTC
CASSPRPYSGGAYEQYF
>.|TRBV29-1|TRBJ2-5|TRBD2
TGCAGCGTTGAAGGCGAGGCGGGGGGTGGGCAGACCCAGTACTTC
CSVEGEAGGGQTQYF
>.|TRBV5-4|TRBJ1-1|.
TGTGCCAGCAGCCCGGGTCCGGTGGACCTGAACACTGAAGCTTTCTTT
CASSPGPVDLNTEAFF
>.|TRBV5-1|TRBJ1-1|.
TGCGCCAGCAGCTTGGACAGGGCATTGAACACTGAAGCTTTCTTT
CASSLDRALNTEAFF
>.|TRBV9|TRBJ2-4|TRBD2
TGTGCCAGCAGCCCTGCCCTAGCGGGGGGATTCAAAAACATTCAGTACTTC
CASSPALAGGFKNIQYF
>.|TRBV5-1|TRBJ2-4|.
TGCGCCAGTCGACCCGGGGGGCCGAAAAACATTCAGTACTTC
CASRPGGPKNIQYF
>.|TRBV27|TRBJ1-1|.
TGTGCCAGCACCGGAACCGGATCAGGGAACACTGAAGCTTTCTTT
CASTGTGSGNTEAFF
>.|TRBV9|TRBJ2-7|TRBD2
TGTGCCAGCAGCATCGGACTAGCGGGGGGGACCTCTACCTACGAGCAGTACTTC
CASSIGLAGGTSTYEQYF
>.|TRBV19|TRBJ1-2|.
TGTGCCAGTAGTAGCGAGAGCCTAGGATACTATGGCTACACCTTC
CASSSESLGYYGYTF
>.|TRBV7-6|TRBJ1-3|.
TGTGCCAGCAGCCCCGCAGGGACCTCTGGAAACACCATATATTTT
CASSPAGTSGNTIYF
>.|TRBV6-1|TRBJ1-2|.
TGTGCCAGCGCCATACGTCTAGAAGGGGGTGGCTACACCTTC
CASAIRLEGGGYTF
>once|TRBV2|TRBJ1-2|.
TGTGCCAGCAGTGAGGGTTCGGACTATGGCTACACCTTC
CASSEGSDYGYTF
>.|TRBV28|TRBJ2-1|.
TGTGCCAGCAGGCCCGAGACAAACGTTGACAATGAGCAGTTCTTC
CASRPETNVDNEQFF
>.|TRBV10-3|TRBJ1-1|.
TGTGCCATCAATTCTGAAGCTTTCTTT
CAINSEAFF
>.|TRBV5-1|TRBJ1-2|TRBD1
TGCGCCAGCAGCTTGGTAGGAGCGGGACAGGGTGGAGGCTACACCTTC
CASSLVGAGQGGGYTF
>few|TRBV28|TRBJ2-1|TRBD1
TGTGCCAGCAGCACAACTACCTCCGACAGGGGAGCATACAATGAGCAGTTCTTC
CASSTTTSDRGAYNEQFF
>.|TRBV6-1|TRBJ1-6|TRBD1
TGTGCCAGCAGTGGACAGGGACAGACTTCACCCCTCCACTTT
CASSGQGQTSPLHF
>.|TRBV7-8|TRBJ1-4|TRBD1
TGTGCCAGCAGCTCAGGGGGCCTTAATGAAAAACTGTTTTTT
CASSSGGLNEKLFF
>.|TRBV11-2|TRBJ2-2|.
TGTGCCAGCAGCTTGGTCGAGACCGGGGAGCTGTTTTTT
CASSLVETGELFF
>.|TRBV6-1|TRBJ1-2|.
TGTGCCAGCAGTTCCCTCGGGTCCGACTATGGCTACACCTTC
CASSSLGSDYGYTF
>.|TRBV29-1|TRBJ2-3|TRBD2
TGCAGCGTTGACGTCTGGGGACTAGCGGGGGGGCCGAAAGATACGCAGTATTTT
CSVDVWGLAGGPKDTQYF
>once|TRBV29-1|TRBJ2-4|TRBD2
TGCAGCGTTCTGGGGACTAGCGGGGGGGCTCGACAGTACTTC
CSVLGTSGGARQYF
>.|TRBV4-1|TRBJ1-2|.
TGCGCCAGCAGCCAAGGATATGGCTACACCTTC
CASSQGYGYTF
>few|TRBV30|TRBJ1-6|TRBD1
TGTGCCACGGGACAGGGGGCTACTTCGGCCCTCCACTTT
CATGQGATSALHF
>.|TRBV5-5|TRBJ1-5|.
TGTGCCAGCAGCTTGATGATTAGCAATCAGCCCCAGCATTTT
CASSLMISNQPQHF
>.|TRBV5-1|TRBJ2-7|.
TGCGCCAGCAGCTTAGGGACGGGACTCTCCTACGAGCAGTACTTC
CASSLGTGLSYEQYF
>.|TRBV30|TRBJ1-1|.
TGTGCCTGGGGTTTGACAGGTATGAACACTGAAGCTTTCTTT
CAWGLTGMNTEAFF
>.|TRBV2|TRBJ2-7|.
TGTGCCAGCAGTGAGTTAGTTTCGTCCTCCGAGCAGTACTTC
CASSELVSSSEQYF
>.|TRBV6-1|TRBJ2-1|TRBD1
TGTGCCAGCAGTGTCGGCCTCGGGACAGCCTCCTACAATGAGCAGTTCTTC
CASSVGLGTASYNEQFF
>.|TRBV9|TRBJ2-1|.
TGTGCCAGCAGCAGATCCTACAATGAGCAGTTCTTC
CASSRSYNEQFF
>.|TRBV7-3|TRBJ2-5|.
TGTGCCAGCAGCTTAAATCCCGGGGCCAATGGGGGAGAGACCCAGTACTTC
CASSLNPGANGGETQYF
>.|TRBV7-9|TRBJ2-5|.
TGTGCCAGCAGCTTAGGGGGACGAGCGCCGCTTTACCAAGAGACCCAGTACTTC
CASSLGGRAPLYQETQYF
>.|TRBV9|TRBJ1-2|TRBD1
TGTGCCAGTCAGCGTGGGACAGGGGGCCTCGGCTACACCTTC
CASQRGTGGLGYTF
>once|TRBV29-1|TRBJ1-1|TRBD1
TGCAGCGTTCGGGCCGGGACAGCGCGTGAGGAAGCTTTCTTT
CSVRAGTAREEAFF
>.|TRBV2|TRBJ2-6|TRBD2
TGTGCCATCACGGGACTAGCGGGGAGCTCTGGGGCCAACGTCCTGACTTTC
CAITGLAGSSGANVLTF
>.|TRBV5-4|TRBJ2-2|.
TGTGCCAGCAGCCTGGAACTGGAGGGTGAGCTGTTTTTT
CASSLELEGELFF
>.|TRBV15|TRBJ2-4|.
TGTGCCACCAGCAGAGGCCCGCCGGGGGAAAACATTCAGTACTTC
CATSRGPPGENIQYF
>.|TRBV30|TRBJ2-7|.
TGTGCCTGGAGTATAATCAGTTACGAGCAGTACTTC
CAWSIISYEQYF
>.|TRBV7-9|TRBJ2-5|TRBD1
TGTGCCAGCAGCTTCGGACAGGGAGAGACCCAGTACTTC
CASSFGQGETQYF
>.|TRBV4-1|TRBJ2-7|.
TGCGCCAGCAGCTCAGGGAACCCCTACGAGCAGTACTTC
CASSSGNPYEQYF